The rows below give T cell receptor beta chains drawn from one sample of a study of breast tumors, draining lymph nodes, adjacent tissues. TCRdb ran MiXCR on the multiplex PCR reads and lists one entry per CDR3 protein. The table records tens of thousands of distinct CDR3 sequences, 23% of them present only once. Material: breast tumor tissue. The receptor set was obtained from a female donor with breast cancer. Some clones in this sample may be carry-over from other donors' samples. The CDR3 runs from the conserved cysteine through the conserved F or W. The order of the fields is D gene, V gene, J gene, clone size, CDR3 DNA, CDR3 protein. A D gene is named only where the DNA matches it firmly. Size is omitted from some rows. Given values are once, few, many or a class for expanded clones.

>NA|TRBV5-1|TRBJ2-7|many
TGCGCCAGCAGCTTGGAGGGGGGAGGGGGCGACGAGCAGTACTTC
CASSLEGGGGDEQYF
>NA|TRBV20-1|TRBJ1-2|many
TGCAGTGCTAGCGCCCGGGACAAGGGCATGTTTTTCCGGAATCCCTATGGCTACACCTTC
CSASARDKGMFFRNPYGYTF
>NA|TRBV12-3/TRBV12-4|TRBJ1-3|many
TGTGCCAGCAGCCGACGTCGAGGTGCTGGAAACACCATATATTTT
CASSRRRGAGNTIYF
>NA|TRBV4-1|TRBJ2-3|many
TGCGCCAGCAGCCAAGTTTTCCAGGGGCCGAACTCGGGTACGCAGTATTTT
CASSQVFQGPNSGTQYF
>TRBD2|TRBV5-1|TRBJ2-7|NA
TGCGCCAGCAGCTTACAATCTAGCGGACCCTTCTACGAGCAGTACTTC
CASSLQSSGPFYEQYF
>NA|TRBV6-5|TRBJ1-5|many
TGTGCCAGCAGTACTCAGGGCGGTCAGCCCCAGCATTTT
CASSTQGGQPQHF
>TRBD1|TRBV7-3|TRBJ1-5|many
TGTGCCAGCAGCTCTGGACAGGGACTTAAGCCCCAGCATTTT
CASSSGQGLKPQHF
>TRBD2|TRBV3-1|TRBJ2-1|NA
TGTGCCAGCAGCCACCCCGGGGGGGGGGCAAATGAGCAGTTCTTC
CASSHPGGGANEQFF
>NA|TRBV5-1|TRBJ1-5|many
TGCGCCAGCAGCTTGTCCGAGGAGAGGCGCAATCAGCCCCAGCATTTT
CASSLSEERRNQPQHF
>NA|TRBV10-3|TRBJ1-2|many
TGTGCCATCAGTGAGTCGAGTGCAGGGAGTATCGATGGCTACACCTTC
CAISESSAGSIDGYTF
>NA|TRBV6-1|TRBJ1-6|many
TGTGCCAGCAGTGACAGGTGGGGTGGATCACCCCTCCACTTT
CASSDRWGGSPLHF
>NA|TRBV12-3/TRBV12-4|TRBJ2-2|many
TGTGCCAGCAGTCCAGCCAGGGAGTGGGGCACCGGGGAGCTGTTTTTT
CASSPAREWGTGELFF
>NA|TRBV5-5|TRBJ1-3|NA
TGTGCCAGCAGCTCCGCAGGGATCGGAAACACCATATATTTT
CASSSAGIGNTIYF
>TRBD1|TRBV5-1|TRBJ2-7|NA
TGCGCCAGCGGCACACTCGCCGGGACAGGGGGCGGGCAGTACTTC
CASGTLAGTGGGQYF
>NA|TRBV3-1|TRBJ1-6|many
TGTGCCAGCAGCCAAGGGCCCGGGGGAAATTCACCCCTCCACTTT
CASSQGPGGNSPLHF
>NA|TRBV11-3|TRBJ2-1|NA
TGTGCCAGCAGCCTTACTAGTCAGGGCAACAATGAGCAGTTCTTC
CASSLTSQGNNEQFF
>NA|TRBV10-3|TRBJ2-1|many
TGTGCCATCAGTTGGGGTTCCTACAATGAGCAGTTCTTC
CAISWGSYNEQFF
>NA|TRBV10-3|TRBJ2-2|many
TGTGCCATTAAAGGACAGACCAACACCGGGGAGCTGTTTTTT
CAIKGQTNTGELFF
>NA|TRBV6-6|TRBJ1-4|many
TGTGCCAGCAGTTACTCTCATCAGAACCTAAAACTGTTTTTT
CASSYSHQNLKLFF
>NA|TRBV27|TRBJ2-5|many
TGTGCCAGCAGTCCAGACACCCAAGAGACCCAGTACTTC
CASSPDTQETQYF
>NA|TRBV20-1|TRBJ2-5|NA
TGCAGTGCTAGAGATATTGGGGGTTCAGAGACCCAGTACTTC
CSARDIGGSETQYF
>NA|TRBV6-1|TRBJ2-5|few
TGTGCCAGCAGTGGTCTAGGAGAAGAGACCCAGTACTTC
CASSGLGEETQYF
>TRBD1|TRBV9|TRBJ2-3|many
TGTGCCAGCAGCCCCCGGACAGGAGCCACAGATACGCAGTATTTT
CASSPRTGATDTQYF
>TRBD1|TRBV27|TRBJ2-5|many
TGTGCCAGCAGTGGACAGGGGGGCGAGACCCAGTACTTC
CASSGQGGETQYF
>NA|TRBV20-1|TRBJ1-5|many
TGCAGTGCCCACGAGGGGTCCCACCAGCCCCAGCATTTT
CSAHEGSHQPQHF
>NA|TRBV13|TRBJ2-7|many
TGTGCCAGCCGAAATCCTACAGGGAAGGCGAGCGAGCAGTACTTC
CASRNPTGKASEQYF
>TRBD1|TRBV18|TRBJ2-2|many
TGTGCCAGCTCACCCGGACAGGGAGGCACCGGGGAGCTGTTTTTT
CASSPGQGGTGELFF
>TRBD2|TRBV5-1|TRBJ2-1|few
TGCGCCAGCAGCTTGGCGAGCCTAGCGGGAGGGAATGAGCAGTTCTTC
CASSLASLAGGNEQFF
>TRBD1|TRBV25-1|TRBJ1-4|many
TGTGCCAGCCAAGACAGGGGCGGTGAAAAACTGTTTTTT
CASQDRGGEKLFF
>NA|TRBV29-1|TRBJ1-4|NA
TGCAGCGCCCAGGGTGCAACTAATGAAAAACTGTTTTTT
CSAQGATNEKLFF
>TRBD1|TRBV29-1|TRBJ2-2|many
TGCAGCACGGGACAGGGGGGAAGCCCCGGGGAGCTGTTTTTT
CSTGQGGSPGELFF